One sample yielded the 30 T cell receptor beta chains listed below, sequenced in a study of T-cell memory formation after mild COVID-19. A single record per CDR3 protein comes from TCRdb applying MiXCR to the 5' RACE reads. The table has roughly 580,000 distinct CDR3 sequences, under 20% seen once; the top ten hold 9.5% to 15%. Sequenced input: PBMCs or a T cell subset sorted from them (not recorded which). The receptors shown here come from an adult woman who had mild COVID-19 (a few samples of this study predate the infection). Cell type and time point are not known.

This clonotype was recorded at least ten times. The V call is TRBV3-1, the J call TRBJ2-7; D not certain. V lost 4 bases to trimming and J lost 0 bases, with 10 bases between them. The CDR3 spans 14 residues. Germline values: CDR1 LGHDT, CDR2 YNNKEL (reference sequence). The CDR3 DNA reads TGTGCCAGCAGCCCGACCCTGAGCTCCTACGAGCAGTACTTC. It is translated as CASSPTLSSYEQYF.

On this clonotype itself: A read error may explain this, as a much larger clone is one base away. The chain is built from TRBV3-1 and TRBJ1-1; D is unclear. The CDR3 has 13 residues. CDR1 is LGHDT and CDR2 is YNNKEL in the germline V gene (reference sequence). The V end was cut by 5 bases, the J end by 1 base, with 8 bases between. The DNA of the CDR3 is TGTGCCAGCAGCGAGGGTCCGAACACTGAAGCTTTCTTT. It codes for CASSEGPNTEAFF.

This clonotype was detected a few times. This chain connects TRBV3-1 to TRBJ2-7; D unclear. CDR1 and CDR2 (germline): LGHDT, YNNKEL (reference sequence). This CDR3 region has 11 residues. Trimming left V 6 bases short and J 3 bases short, with 6 bases between. The CDR3 is CASRLGYEQYF. DNA of the CDR3: TGTGCCAGCAGGCTCGGCTACGAGCAGTACTTC.

The chain links TRBV12-3 or TRBV12-4 to TRBJ1-2; no clear D gene. The CDR3 consists of 15 residues. With 3 bases removed from V and 0 bases from J, the gap between germline ends came to 11 bases. The CDR3 protein is CASSFFGSPNYGYTF. In DNA form, the CDR3 reads TGTGCCAGCAGTTTCTTTGGGTCCCCTAACTATGGCTACACCTTC.

The V call is TRBV9, the J call TRBJ2-2; 7 nucleotides align to TRBD2. This CDR3 region has 14 residues. V lost 3 bases to trimming and J lost 4 bases; unmatched junction nucleotides: 3. The germline gives CDR1 SGDLS, CDR2 YYNGEE. In DNA form, the CDR3 reads TGTGCCAGCAGCGAGGGCGGGGGCACCGGGGAGCTGTTTTTT. This gives the protein CASSEGGGTGELFF.

This clonotype was observed a few times. This chain joins TRBV30 and TRBJ1-1; TRBD1 might be the D (5 bases). With 2 bases removed from V and 3 bases from J, the gap between germline ends came to 10 bases. This CDR3 has 13 residues. CDR1 and CDR2 from the germline V gene are GTSNPN and SVGIG (reference sequence). Here the CDR3 reads CAWSLGGDTEAFF. The CDR3 nucleotides are TGTGCCTGGAGTCTGGGAGGGGACACTGAAGCTTTCTTT.

This clonotype has more than one count but fewer than ten. V and J are TRBV20-1 and TRBJ2-7; 8 bases map to TRBD2. The trim removed 1 base at V and 2 bases at J, leaving 7 bases unmatched. This CDR3 comprises 15 residues. Germline CDR1 and CDR2: DFQATT and SNEGSKA (reference sequence). In DNA, the CDR3 is TGCAGTGCTAGAGCCAGGACTAGCCTAACCTACGAGCAGTACTTC. This translates into CSARARTSLTYEQYF.

V is TRBV15 and J is TRBJ2-2; D may be TRBD1 (6 bases). V lost 3 bases, J lost 0 bases, and 8 bases lay in between. Germline-derived CDR1 and CDR2 are LNHNV and YYDKDF (reference sequence). This CDR3 spans 15 amino acids. The CDR3 region is CATSSGQTNTGELFF. The CDR3 DNA reads as TGTGCCACCAGCAGTGGACAGACGAACACCGGGGAGCTGTTTTTT.

V usage is TRBV12-3 or TRBV12-4 and J usage is TRBJ1-3; D gene unclear. V gave up 2 bases and J gave up 0 bases, with 5 bases separating them. The CDR3 is made up of 14 amino acids. The CDR3 reads CASSLSYSGNTIYF. The CDR3, as DNA: TGTGCCAGCAGTTTATCTTACTCTGGAAACACCATATATTTT.

The chain has TRBV15 and TRBJ2-3, with TRBD1 identical over 10 bases. J lost 5 bases, V lost 3 bases, and 5 bases had no gene match. CDR1 is LNHNV and CDR2 is YYDKDF in the germline V gene (reference sequence). The length of the CDR3 is 15 residues. CDR3 in DNA: TGTGCCACCAGCAGGGGACAGGGGCGCAAAGATACGCAGTATTTT. Protein sequence: CATSRGQGRKDTQYF.

This chain connects TRBV3-1 to TRBJ2-3, with D possibly called TRBD1 or TRBD2 (5 bases each). The CDR3 runs 18 residues. Germline CDR1 LGHDT, CDR2 YNNKEL (reference sequence). V lost 3 bases and J lost 2, with 21 bases in between. The CDR3 DNA sequence: TGTGCCAGCAGCCAGAGATACGGACACATAGGGACCACAGATACGCAGTATTTT. Encoded protein: CASSQRYGHIGTTDTQYF.

This clonotype was observed a few times. The rearrangement joins TRBV20-1 to TRBJ2-3; 8 nucleotides agree with TRBD2. Germline V CDR1 and CDR2: DFQATT, SNEGSKA (reference sequence). The CDR3 totals 12 residues. For the CDR3, the DNA is TGCAAAGCGGGGGAGCCCACAGATACGCAGTATTTT. Protein product: CKAGEPTDTQYF.

There are many counts of this clonotype. The V and J genes are TRBV10-3 and TRBJ2-7; no reliable D call. The CDR3 loop spans 18 amino acids. Looked up from germline, CDR1 is ENHRY and CDR2 is SYGVKD. V dropped 2 bases and J dropped 3 bases, with 23 bases sitting between them. The CDR3 spells CAISEGSSGGFEDYEQYF. As DNA, the CDR3 is TGTGCCATCAGTGAGGGATCGTCGGGCGGATTTGAGGACTACGAGCAGTACTTC.

In this sample, this clonotype turned up a few times. The gene calls are TRBV24-1 and TRBJ1-2; TRBD1 matches at 9 bases. The junction had 9 bases not matched to a gene; V was cut back by 9 bases and J by 5 bases. The CDR3 has 14 amino acids. CDR1 is KGHDR, CDR2 SFDVKD, per germline. CDR3 residues: CATPTQDRGYGYTF. DNA for the CDR3: TGTGCCACCCCCACCCAGGACAGGGGTTATGGCTACACCTTC.

J is TRBJ1-2 and V is TRBV2, with TRBD1 matching 10 bases. CDR1 SNHLY and CDR2 FYNNEI come from the germline V gene. The V and J ends lost 1 base and 4 bases, in that order; junction bases with no gene match: 3. CDR3 length: 15 residues. The CDR3 sequence is CASSEGDRGPYGYTF. CDR3 DNA sequence: TGTGCCAGCAGTGAAGGGGACAGGGGTCCCTATGGCTACACCTTC.

There are a few counts of this clonotype. The J gene is TRBJ2-3, the V gene TRBV10-3, with 9 positions matching TRBD2. This CDR3 is built from 15 residues. Looked up from germline, CDR1 is ENHRY and CDR2 is SYGVKD. Trimming at V came to 6 bases and at J to 5 bases, leaving 9 bases not matched to a gene. The CDR3 here is CAISLTSGGLDTQYF. CDR3 DNA: TGTGCCATCAGCCTGACTAGCGGAGGGCTAGATACGCAGTATTTT.

This chain joins TRBV6-5 and TRBJ2-5; the match to TRBD1 covers 8 bases. The CDR3 extends over 15 amino acids. The V segment lost 0 bases and the J segment 3 bases; nucleotides outside the gene matches: 3. CDR1 and CDR2 (germline): MNHEY, SVGAGI. In DNA, the CDR3 is TGTGCCAGCAGTTACTCGGACAGGGATGAAGAGACCCAGTACTTC. Translation gives CASSYSDRDEETQYF.

This chain joins TRBV7-9 and TRBJ2-5; 9 bases fit TRBD1. The trim removed 3 bases at V and 2 bases at J, leaving 4 bases unmatched. This CDR3 is built from 15 residues. Germline CDR1 and CDR2: SEHNR and FQNEAQ (reference sequence). The CDR3 reads CASSLVDRGQETQYF. CDR3 nucleotides: TGTGCCAGCAGCTTGGTAGACAGGGGGCAAGAGACCCAGTACTTC. The full variable domain, in which reference TRBV7-9 and TRBJ2-5 provide the parts outside the CDR3, is DTGVSQNPRHKITKRGQNVTFRCDPISEHNRLYWYRQTLGQGPEFLTYFQNEAQLEKSRLLSDRFSAERPKGSFSTLEIQRTEQGDSAMYLCASSLVDRGQETQYFGPGTRLLVL.

This clonotype was seen only a few times. The chain uses TRBV5-1 and TRBJ2-7, with D hard to call. V gave up 0 bases and J gave up 2 bases, with 6 bases separating them. The germline CDR1 and CDR2 sequences are SGHRS and YFSETQ. There are 13 residues in the CDR3. CDR3 nucleotides: TGCGCCAGCAGCTTGGCCTACCCCTACGAGCAGTACTTC. It specifies CASSLAYPYEQYF.

The chain joins TRBV7-3 to TRBJ2-1, with TRBD2 identical over 7 bases. The germline V gene has CDR1 SGHTA and CDR2 FQGTGA. The CDR3 covers 16 residues. With V trimmed by 6 bases and J by 7 bases, 15 bases remained unmatched. The chain's CDR3 is CASSRDPGTTGNEQFF. In DNA form, the CDR3 reads TGTGCCAGCAGTCGGGATCCCGGGACTACGGGGAATGAGCAGTTCTTC.

This clonotype was observed a few times. The rearrangement links TRBV7-6 to TRBJ2-7; D gene unclear. This CDR3 has 16 residues. Trimming stripped 1 base from V and 3 bases from J, with 16 bases between. The V gene's germline CDR1 is SGHVS and CDR2 FNYEAQ. CDR3 in DNA: TGTGCCAGCAGCTTAGTAGGTCTGGCAGTCGGCTACGAGCAGTACTTC. Its translation is CASSLVGLAVGYEQYF.

A few counts support this clonotype. This rearrangement joins TRBV7-9 to TRBJ2-4; TRBD1 matches 8 bases. The CDR3 totals 15 residues. J gave up 6 bases and V 0 bases, and 4 bases lay outside the gene matches. Germline CDR1 and CDR2: SEHNR and FQNEAQ (reference sequence). CDR3 coding DNA: TGTGCCAGCAGCTTAGCGCTGGGACAGGTAAACATTCAGTACTTC. Residues: CASSLALGQVNIQYF.

This clonotype was counted between two and nine times. The rearrangement links TRBV12-3 or TRBV12-4 to TRBJ1-3; D is ambiguous. This CDR3 region has 15 residues. Trimming pared 6 bases from V and 0 bases from J, leaving 12 bases between. CDR3 bases: TGTGCCAGCAGCGAAGACTCCGGCTCTGGAAACACCATATATTTT. Translating it yields CASSEDSGSGNTIYF.

This clonotype was seen a handful of times. V usage is TRBV30 and J usage is TRBJ2-1; 12 bases line up with TRBD2. Unmatched junction bases numbered 2, after V lost 1 base and J lost 1 base. This CDR3 region has 16 residues. The germline V gene encodes CDR1 GTSNPN and CDR2 SVGIG (reference sequence). The CDR3 region is CAWSEGLAGSYNEQFF. The CDR3 nucleotides read TGTGCCTGGAGTGAAGGACTAGCGGGGTCCTACAATGAGCAGTTCTTC.

This chain joins TRBV5-1 and TRBJ2-4, with D possibly matching TRBD2 (6 bases). Germline lookup yields CDR1 SGHRS and CDR2 YFSETQ. V was trimmed by 4 bases and J by 1 base, leaving 12 bases between them. This CDR3 is 15 amino acids long. Here the CDR3 DNA reads TGCGCCAGCAGCCCTCCAACTAGCGCCAAAAACATTCAGTACTTC. Translating gives CASSPPTSAKNIQYF. Complete variable domain (other parts from reference TRBV5-1 and TRBJ2-4): KAGVTQTPRYLIKTRGQQVTLSCSPISGHRSVSWYQQTPGQGLQFLFEYFSETQRNKGNFPGRFSGRQFSNSRSEMNVSTLELGDSALYLCASSPPTSAKNIQYFGAGTRLSVL.

This chain connects TRBV5-1 to TRBJ2-2; D may be TRBD1 or TRBD2 (5 bases each). The ends were cut back, 0 bases at V and 1 base at J, with 13 bases in the middle. CDR1 and CDR2 (germline): SGHRS, YFSETQ. There are 17 residues in the CDR3. CDR3 protein: CASSLGVAGRNTGELFF. The CDR3 bases are TGCGCCAGCAGCTTGGGTGTCGCAGGGAGGAACACCGGGGAGCTGTTTTTT.

This clonotype was counted ten times or more. V and J are TRBV5-1 and TRBJ2-1, with TRBD1 matching over 8 bases. This CDR3 is built from 16 residues. CDR1 and CDR2 from the germline V gene are SGHRS and YFSETQ. Losses at the gene ends were 1 base for V and 8 bases for J; bases not matched to a gene: 11. CDR3 protein: CASSLTDRVFGDEQFF. The CDR3 DNA follows: TGCGCCAGCAGCTTGACGGACAGGGTTTTTGGCGATGAGCAGTTCTTC.

This clonotype turned up a few times. This chain uses TRBV25-1 with TRBJ1-2; D is unclear. The V and J ends lost 1 base and 6 bases respectively, with 9 bases between them. The germline V gene encodes CDR1 MGHDK and CDR2 SYGVNS. This CDR3 region has 13 residues. The CDR3 loop is CASSESRSDGYTF. The CDR3, as DNA: TGTGCCAGCAGTGAATCCCGGTCGGATGGCTACACCTTC.

The chain recombines TRBV20-1 with TRBJ2-2; 9 bases match TRBD1. The germline gives CDR1 DFQATT, CDR2 SNEGSKA (reference sequence). The V and J ends lost 5 bases and 4 bases, in that order; junction bases with no gene match: 2. The CDR3 has 13 residues. CDR3 residues: CSAGTGITGELFF. CDR3 nucleotides: TGCAGTGCTGGGACAGGGATCACCGGGGAGCTGTTTTTT.

The chain is built from TRBV7-9 and TRBJ1-5; D remains ambiguous. CDR3 length: 14 residues. V lost 5 bases, J lost 0 bases, and 8 bases lay in between. Per germline, CDR1 SEHNR and CDR2 FQNEAQ (reference sequence). This CDR3 reads CASSRLHSNQPQHF. Here the CDR3 DNA reads TGTGCCAGCAGCCGTCTTCATAGCAATCAGCCCCAGCATTTT.